These 27 T cell receptor beta chains were sequenced from one sample in a study of shared clonotypes between healthy human individuals (dated by TCRdb to between 2020 and 2021). The library was produced with the immunoSEQ multiplex PCR assay. The table comes from immuneACCESS by way of TCRdb, which keeps in-frame sequences with V and J called. Part of the clones is missing from these tables; in studies checked, under half for an unresolved V gene and the rest for unknown reasons. The sample data list about 1 million clones, and around 74% of these were observed just once. About 1.5% of the sample is held by the ten biggest clonotypes. The specimen was memory CD4+ T cells sorted from blood. In the paper's terms, the cell subset or site label means: CD45RA-negative fraction. Receptors were obtained from a young man in good health.

This chain links TRBV30 with TRBJ2-2, with TRBD1 matching over 8 bases. CDR1 is GTSNPN, CDR2 SVGIG, per germline (reference sequence). This CDR3 spans 17 amino acids. Germline trimming cut 0 bases from V and 3 bases from J; bases unmatched to any gene: 9. CDR3 sequence: CAWSVHPARGHTGELFF. The CDR3 DNA reads TGTGCCTGGAGTGTACACCCCGCCAGGGGGCACACCGGGGAGCTGTTTTTT.

For the CDR3, the DNA is TGTGCCAGCTCACCGGATACCCACGAGCAGTACTTC. Protein sequence: CASSPDTHEQYF. The rearrangement joins TRBV18 to TRBJ2-7, with D unresolved. This CDR3 contains 12 residues. The germline V and J ends were trimmed by 3 bases and 5 bases, with 8 bases remaining between them. The germline CDR1 and CDR2 sequences are KGHSH and LQKENI.

Turning to this clone: Other DNA sequences in the sample encode the same CDR3. The J gene is TRBJ2-5, the V gene TRBV11-2, with D possibly being TRBD1 (6 bases). V lost 1 base and J lost 4, with 7 bases in between. This CDR3 is 13 amino acids long. Germline CDR1 is SGHAT and CDR2 is FQNNGV. The CDR3 DNA is TGTGCCAGCAGCTTAGCAGGGGCAGAGACCCAGTACTTC. This sequence encodes CASSLAGAETQYF. The full variable domain, completed using reference TRBV11-2 and TRBJ2-5, is EAGVAQSPRYKIIEKRQSVAFWCNPISGHATLYWYQQILGQGPKLLIQFQNNGVVDDSQLPKDRFSAERLKGVDSTLKIQPAKLEDSAVYLCASSLAGAETQYFGPGTRLLVL.

The chain carries TRBV6-5 and TRBJ2-7; 7 bases are shared with TRBD1. Per germline, CDR1 MNHEY and CDR2 SVGAGI. The V segment lost 7 bases and the J segment 7 bases; nucleotides outside the gene matches: 10. The CDR3 extends over 13 amino acids. This CDR3 reads CASTKTGLGEQYF. In DNA, the CDR3 is TGTGCCAGCACCAAGACAGGGTTGGGTGAGCAGTACTTC.

The chain uses TRBV6-1 and TRBJ2-4, with D unclear. CDR1 and CDR2 from the germline V gene are MNHNS and SASEGT. V dropped 4 bases and J dropped 4 bases, with 8 bases sitting between them. The CDR3 runs 13 residues. The CDR3 is CASSVGPKNIQYF. The CDR3 DNA is TGTGCCAGCAGTGTCGGTCCTAAAAACATTCAGTACTTC.

The rearrangement uses TRBV30 and TRBJ1-1, with D unresolved. The CDR3 covers 15 residues. Between the trimmed V and J ends, which lost 4 bases and 0 bases, there was a span of 15 bases. Germline values: CDR1 GTSNPN, CDR2 SVGIG (reference sequence). CDR3 sequence: CAWTLLSRMNTEAFF. Written as DNA, the CDR3 is TGTGCCTGGACCCTACTCAGCCGCATGAACACTGAAGCTTTCTTT.

This chain uses TRBV2 with TRBJ2-5, with TRBD1 as a possible D gene (5 bases). This CDR3 spans 13 amino acids. The V end lost 8 bases, the J end lost 1 base, and 11 bases lay between the germline ends. Germline assignment: CDR1 SNHLY and CDR2 FYNNEI. As DNA, the CDR3 is TGTGCCAGCTGTAAAGGGGCCCAAGAGACCCAGTACTTC. This translates into CASCKGAQETQYF.

The chain carries TRBV25-1 and TRBJ1-1; the D gene is possibly TRBD1 (5 bases). V shed 5 bases and J shed 1 base, with 8 bases lying between them. The CDR3 totals 13 residues. Germline values: CDR1 MGHDK, CDR2 SYGVNS. CDR3 coding DNA: TGTGCCAGCAGTCCCACAGGGAACACTGAAGCTTTCTTT. Its protein is CASSPTGNTEAFF.

The chain has TRBV2 and TRBJ1-5; TRBD1 agrees at 7 bases. The germline V gene encodes CDR1 SNHLY and CDR2 FYNNEI. The CDR3 runs 14 residues. Germline trimming cut 6 bases from V and 3 bases from J; bases unmatched to any gene: 5. The CDR3 spells CASRGDSPNQPQHF. The CDR3, as DNA: TGTGCCAGCAGGGGGGACAGCCCCAATCAGCCCCAGCATTTT.

In its sample, this clone was seen a few times. The chain couples TRBV30 to TRBJ1-6; 8 bases fit TRBD1. Trimming removed 0 bases from V and 6 bases from J; junction bases left unmatched: 1. In germline, CDR1 is GTSNPN, CDR2 SVGIG (reference sequence). The CDR3 totals 14 residues. This CDR3 is CAWSVDRGNSPLHF. The DNA of the CDR3 is TGTGCCTGGAGTGTTGACAGGGGTAATTCACCCCTCCACTTT.

The rearrangement joins TRBV7-2 to TRBJ1-2, with TRBD1 matching 9 bases. Germline V lookup: CDR1 SGHTA, CDR2 FQGNSA. This CDR3 has 14 residues. The V segment lost 3 bases and the J segment 7 bases; nucleotides outside the gene matches: 6. CDR3 region: CASSFSGTGFGYTF. CDR3 DNA: TGTGCCAGCAGCTTCTCCGGGACAGGGTTTGGCTACACCTTC. Full variable domain (remainder filled in from reference TRBV7-2 and TRBJ1-2): GAGVSQSPSNKVTEKGKDVELRCDPISGHTALYWYRQSLGQGLEFLIYFQGNSAPDKSGLPSDRFSAERTGGSVSTLTIQRTQQEDSAVYLCASSFSGTGFGYTFGSGTRLTVV.

This chain uses TRBV30 with TRBJ1-3, with 9 bases fitting TRBD1. Germline lookup yields CDR1 GTSNPN and CDR2 SVGIG (reference sequence). The V gene end was trimmed by 5 bases and the J gene end by 4 bases; junction bases not matched to a gene: 15. CDR3 length equals 17 residues. The CDR3 coding sequence is TGTGCCTGGGGCGAACCCGGGACAGGGCGTCTGGGAAACACCATATATTTT. Protein: CAWGEPGTGRLGNTIYF.

V and J are TRBV29-1 and TRBJ2-3; 7 bases map to TRBD2. The CDR3 contains 12 residues. The V segment lost 4 bases and the J segment 5 bases; nucleotides outside the gene matches: 3. Germline V CDR1 and CDR2: SQVTM, ANQGSEA. Here the CDR3 DNA reads TGCAGCGTTGCGGTAGCGGGAGATACGCAGTATTTT. It codes for CSVAVAGDTQYF.

J is TRBJ1-6 and V is TRBV10-3; D unclear. Germline CDR1 ENHRY, CDR2 SYGVKD. V lost 6 bases and J 7 bases, leaving 10 bases between the germline ends. This CDR3 is built from 13 residues. CDR3 DNA sequence: TGTGCCATCAGGCCAAGCGGAAATTCACCCCTCCACTTT. Translated, it gives CAIRPSGNSPLHF.

The chain carries TRBV11-2 and TRBJ2-7; D gene unclear. The V gene lost 5 bases and the J gene lost 5 bases, with 16 bases spanning the gap. Germline CDR1 is SGHAT and CDR2 is FQNNGV. The CDR3 has 14 amino acids. The CDR3 DNA follows: TGTGCCAGCAGCCCCCGAATAAGGGCCAACGAGCAGTACTTC. It specifies CASSPRIRANEQYF.

Comments on this clone: A far larger clone lies a single base away; this is likely a read error. The same CDR3 can be traced to other DNA sequences in this sample. The chain combines TRBV30 with TRBJ2-7; TRBD2 is a possible D gene (5 bases). The CDR3 runs 12 residues. Germline V gene lookup returns CDR1 GTSNPN and CDR2 SVGIG (reference sequence). Here the CDR3 reads CALAGNSYEQYF. Here the CDR3 DNA reads TGTGCCTTAGCCGGGAACTCCTACGAGCAGTACTTT.

This clone was detected a few times. The gene calls are TRBV19 and TRBJ1-2; D remains ambiguous. Germline assignment: CDR1 LNHDA and CDR2 SQIVND (reference sequence). This CDR3 has 13 amino acids. V was trimmed by 3 bases and J by 6 bases, leaving 11 bases between them. The CDR3, as DNA: TGTGCCAGTAGTATCCAACTCAGAGATGGCTACACCTTC. It specifies CASSIQLRDGYTF.

This clone was detected once. V and J are TRBV5-6 and TRBJ1-6; D not certain. Between the trimmed V and J ends, which lost 0 bases and 2 bases, there was a span of 12 bases. The CDR3 consists of 17 residues. Germline CDR1 is SGHDT and CDR2 is YYEEEE. The CDR3 sequence: CASSLGLAGTYNSPLHF. CDR3 nucleotides: TGTGCCAGCAGCTTGGGTTTGGCGGGGACCTATAATTCACCCCTCCACTTT.

This chain joins TRBV19 and TRBJ2-1, with TRBD2 matching over 13 bases. The CDR3 spans 19 residues. Germline V gene sequence: CDR1 LNHDA, CDR2 SQIVND (reference sequence). Germline trimming cut 5 bases from V and 0 bases from J; bases unmatched to any gene: 10. This CDR3 is CASSLTSGRAGGSYNEQFF. The CDR3 DNA sequence: TGTGCCAGTAGTCTTACTAGCGGGAGGGCCGGAGGCTCCTACAATGAGCAGTTCTTC.

The gene calls are TRBV6-1 and TRBJ2-5; TRBD2 aligns across 11 bases. With V trimmed by 1 base and J by 2 bases, 9 bases remained unmatched. There are 18 residues in the CDR3. Germline CDR1 is MNHNS and CDR2 is SASEGT. The CDR3 reads CASSEGVLAGGFQETQYF. The CDR3 DNA sequence: TGTGCCAGCAGTGAAGGGGTCCTAGCGGGGGGTTTTCAAGAGACCCAGTACTTC.

This chain joins TRBV11-3 and TRBJ2-3, with D possibly matching TRBD1 (6 bases). The V end lost 1 base, the J end lost 0 bases, and 8 bases lay between the germline ends. There are 15 residues in the CDR3. Germline values: CDR1 SGHNT, CDR2 YENEEA. CDR3 nucleotide sequence: TGTGCCAGCAGCTTAGGGACAGCTAGCACAGATACGCAGTATTTT. Encoded protein: CASSLGTASTDTQYF.

The J gene is TRBJ2-7, the V gene TRBV4-1; 7 bases are shared with TRBD1. The CDR3 is 15 residues long. CDR1 is MGHRA and CDR2 is YSYEKL in the germline V gene. V trimming: 4 bases; J trimming: 4 bases; junction bases outside the gene matches: 10. The CDR3 sequence: CASSPAGTAHYEQYF. The CDR3, as DNA: TGCGCCAGCAGCCCTGCAGGGACAGCTCATTACGAGCAGTACTTC.

V is TRBV11-1 and J is TRBJ2-3; TRBD2 matches at 10 bases. The V gene's germline CDR1 is SGHAT and CDR2 FQDESV (reference sequence). V trimming: 7 bases; J trimming: 3 bases; junction bases outside the gene matches: 10. CDR3 length: 16 residues. The DNA of the CDR3 is TGTGCCAGCACCCGGACTAGCGGCTTCTCTACAGATACGCAGTATTTT. It is translated as CASTRTSGFSTDTQYF.

This clone was observed many times. The chain recombines TRBV9 with TRBJ2-7; TRBD1 matches 10 bases. The V gene end was trimmed by 4 bases and the J gene end by 6 bases; junction bases not matched to a gene: 4. The CDR3 extends over 13 amino acids. The germline gives CDR1 SGDLS, CDR2 YYNGEE. DNA of the CDR3: TGTGCCAGCAGCTACGGGGACAGGGGCGAGCAGTACTTC. Its protein product is CASSYGDRGEQYF.

The V call is TRBV5-1, the J call TRBJ2-7; the D gene is possibly TRBD2 (5 bases). In germline, CDR1 is SGHRS, CDR2 YFSETQ. The CDR3 consists of 11 residues. Trimming pared 5 bases from V and 4 bases from J, leaving 7 bases between. CDR3 region: CASRSGYEQYF. For the CDR3, the DNA is TGCGCCAGCAGAAGCGGTTACGAGCAGTACTTC.

The rearrangement links TRBV6-6 to TRBJ2-2; no reliable D call. The CDR3 extends over 16 amino acids. V lost 0 bases and J 4 bases, leaving 12 bases between the germline ends. CDR1 and CDR2 (germline): MNHNY, SVGAGI (reference sequence). For the CDR3, the DNA is TGTGCCAGCAGTTACTCCACAGTTCGAGGCACCGGGGAGCTGTTTTTT. Translated, it gives CASSYSTVRGTGELFF.

The chain employs TRBV6-6 and TRBJ2-5; tentative D call: TRBD1 (5 bases). CDR1 and CDR2 from the germline V gene are MNHNY and SVGAGI (reference sequence). This CDR3 region has 12 residues. V was clipped by 6 bases and J by 4 bases, with 9 bases between them. The CDR3: CASRGPGETQYF. CDR3 bases: TGTGCCAGCAGGGGGCCAGGAGAGACCCAGTACTTC.